This T cell receptor beta chain was sequenced for a study of shared clonotypes between healthy human individuals. Findings and caveats of the study: Few donors restricted represented genetic and exposure-history diversity. When naive CD4 clonotypes were compared across a handful of donors, about 4.8% were shared.

Per germline, CDR1 SGHDT and CDR2 YYEEEE. The V gene end was trimmed by 4 bases and the J gene end by 4 bases; junction bases not matched to a gene: 8. The CDR3 loop spans 15 amino acids. As concerns this clone: Its antigen is unidentified.

The table came from immunoSEQ multiplex PCR; TCRdb's copy has only in-frame clones and leaves some out. The repertoire holds around 1.6 million clones, with 98% as singletons. The clonotype was recovered from a man aged 25 to 40 in good health. This sequence joins TRBV5-6 and TRBJ2-7; 10 nucleotides agree with TRBD1. The sequenced material came from naive CD4+ T cells sorted from blood. Noted subset: CD45RA+ positively selected. CDR3 sequence: CASSHSGQGLYEQYF. The DNA of the CDR3 is TGTGCCAGCAGCCACTCGGGACAGGGGTTGTACGAGCAGTACTTC.